Below, 19 T cell receptor beta chains from the same sample are listed, as sequenced in a study of T cells in Graves' hyperthyroidism and ophthalmopathy. Amplification of TCR beta CDR3 regions used RNA as the template. First-round RT-PCR of the TCR CDR3 relied on the HTBI primer set. TCRdb independently ran MiXCR on the multiplex PCR reads; one entry per CDR3 protein. The sample lists around 500,000 distinct CDR3 sequences, 20% to 25% occurring once. Sequencing was performed on blood. These receptors originate from a woman aged 70-85 years with Graves' ophthalmopathy.

Many counts were recorded for this clonotype. The chain employs TRBV11-2 and TRBJ2-3; no clear D gene. Trimming removed 4 bases at V and 1 base at J, with 3 bases between. There are 12 residues in the CDR3. The germline gives CDR1 SGHAT, CDR2 FQNNGV. The CDR3 is CASSSGTDTQYF. CDR3 DNA sequence: TGTGCCAGCAGCTCCGGCACAGATACGCAGTATTTT.

In this sample, this clonotype turned up a few times. The CDR3 reads CASSQAPSGAYEQYF. CDR3 nucleotides: TGTGCCAGCAGCCAAGCCCCTAGCGGGGCCTACGAGCAGTACTTC. This chain joins TRBV3-1 and TRBJ2-7; 9 bases map to TRBD2. V lost 1 base and J lost 2; bases outside the gene matches: 3. Germline-derived CDR1 and CDR2 are LGHDT and YNNKEL (reference sequence). The CDR3 contains 15 residues.

This clonotype occurred a few times. The V and J genes are TRBV5-1 and TRBJ1-5; no reliable D call. The V gene's germline CDR1 is SGHRS and CDR2 YFSETQ. The CDR3 spans 15 residues. V gave up 0 bases and J gave up 3 bases, with 10 bases separating them. The CDR3 loop reads CASSLAGRANQPQHF. The CDR3 bases are TGCGCCAGCAGCTTGGCCGGGCGGGCCAATCAGCCCCAGCATTTT.

There are a few counts of this clonotype. The chain uses TRBV5-8 and TRBJ2-7; D call uncertain. CDR1 and CDR2 from the germline V gene are SGHTS and YDEGEE. V was shortened by 0 bases and J by 4 bases, with 11 bases between the two germline ends. CDR3 length: 14 amino acids. CDR3 in DNA: TGTGCCAGCAGCTTGGACCCCGGGCCATACGAGCAGTACTTC. This gives the protein CASSLDPGPYEQYF.

This chain joins TRBV28 and TRBJ1-5; 8 nucleotides agree with TRBD1. The V gene's germline CDR1 is MDHEN and CDR2 SYDVKM. The V segment lost 7 bases and the J segment 1 base; nucleotides outside the gene matches: 9. This CDR3 has 16 amino acids. DNA of the CDR3: TGTGCCAGCACAGGGGGCTGGGGTACGAGCAATCAGCCCCAGCATTTT. This encodes CASTGGWGTSNQPQHF.

This clonotype was seen repeatedly, ten times or more. V usage is TRBV5-1 and J usage is TRBJ2-3, with TRBD1 matching 10 bases. Germline CDR1 is SGHRS and CDR2 is YFSETQ. V shed 3 bases, J shed 2 bases, and the junction held 3 bases outside the gene matches. CDR3 length: 15 amino acids. CDR3 in amino acids: CASSSGTGDTDTQYF. CDR3 coding DNA: TGCGCCAGCAGCTCTGGGACAGGGGACACAGATACGCAGTATTTT. Based on the CDR3 plus reference TRBV5-1 and TRBJ2-3, the full variable domain is KAGVTQTPRYLIKTRGQQVTLSCSPISGHRSVSWYQQTPGQGLQFLFEYFSETQRNKGNFPGRFSGRQFSNSRSEMNVSTLELGDSALYLCASSSGTGDTDTQYFGPGTRLTVL.

The chain carries TRBV5-1 and TRBJ2-1; 8 nucleotides agree with TRBD1. Losses at the gene ends were 1 base for V and 6 bases for J; bases not matched to a gene: 9. This CDR3 has 16 amino acids. CDR1 is SGHRS, CDR2 YFSETQ, per germline. CDR3 coding DNA: TGCGCCAGCAGCTTGATTGGACAGGGTGCGAGCAATGAGCAGTTCTTC. This encodes CASSLIGQGASNEQFF.

The V call is TRBV27, the J call TRBJ2-7; D not resolved. In germline, CDR1 is MNHEY, CDR2 SMNVEV (reference sequence). Trimming shortened V by 5 bases and J by 6 bases, and 20 bases separated the two germline ends. The CDR3 is 15 residues long. CDR3 nucleotide sequence: TGTGCCAGCAGTGAACACGACCGACGCTTCTCCGAGCAGTACTTC. Protein product: CASSEHDRRFSEQYF.

There are a few counts of this clonotype. The chain recombines TRBV3-2 with TRBJ2-5; the table calls TRBD2, which could not be checked here. TRBV3-2 is a pseudogene segment. This CDR3 spans 17 amino acids. The CDR3 nucleotides read TGTGCCAGCAGCCAACATCTGGAGGGAGCGGGAGTGGAGACCCAGTACTTC. Translating it yields CASSQHLEGAGVETQYF.

This clonotype has ten or more counts. The chain is built from TRBV2 and TRBJ2-1; the match to TRBD2 covers 7 bases. Germline V lookup: CDR1 SNHLY, CDR2 FYNNEI. The CDR3 sequence is 14 residues long. J gave up 3 bases and V 5 bases, and 4 bases lay outside the gene matches. CDR3 coding DNA: TGTGCCAGCAGTCGGGGCGGGGGCTACAATGAGCAGTTCTTC. Protein sequence: CASSRGGGYNEQFF.

In this sample, this clonotype turned up a few times. The V call is TRBV18, the J call TRBJ1-1, with D hard to call. Germline V CDR1 and CDR2: KGHSH, LQKENI. The V end lost 2 bases, the J end lost 2 bases, and 9 bases lay between the germline ends. CDR3 length equals 14 residues. CDR3 sequence (DNA): TGTGCCAGCTCACCAAATACAGCTAACACTGAAGCTTTCTTT. Its protein is CASSPNTANTEAFF.

The chain links TRBV2 to TRBJ1-2; no definite D call. This CDR3 is built from 11 residues. Germline V gene data show CDR1 as SNHLY and CDR2 as FYNNEI. Trimming removed 7 bases at V and 9 bases at J, with 12 bases between. The CDR3 loop is CASTGAWSYTF. CDR3 bases: TGTGCCAGCACGGGTGCGTGGAGCTACACCTTC.

This clonotype has at least ten counts. This sequence joins TRBV11-2 and TRBJ1-5; 7 bases fit TRBD1. J lost 5 bases, V lost 2 bases, and 9 bases had no gene match. This CDR3 has 16 residues. Germline assignment: CDR1 SGHAT and CDR2 FQNNGV. This chain's CDR3 is CASSLWQGVLYQPQHF. The CDR3 DNA follows: TGTGCCAGCAGCTTATGGCAGGGGGTCCTTTATCAGCCCCAGCATTTT.

The rearrangement links TRBV5-1 to TRBJ2-3; the match to TRBD2 covers 14 bases. V was clipped by 4 bases and J by 1 base; unmatched bases: 5. The V gene's germline CDR1 is SGHRS and CDR2 YFSETQ. The CDR3 covers 17 residues. The CDR3 bases are TGCGCCAGCAGCACAGGGACTAGCGGGAGTGGCACAGATACGCAGTATTTT. Its translation is CASSTGTSGSGTDTQYF. Complete variable domain (other parts from reference TRBV5-1 and TRBJ2-3): KAGVTQTPRYLIKTRGQQVTLSCSPISGHRSVSWYQQTPGQGLQFLFEYFSETQRNKGNFPGRFSGRQFSNSRSEMNVSTLELGDSALYLCASSTGTSGSGTDTQYFGPGTRLTVL.

The rearrangement links TRBV9 to TRBJ2-1, with 7 bases lining up with TRBD1. CDR1 and CDR2 (germline): SGDLS, YYNGEE. J gave up 5 bases and V 4 bases, and 9 bases lay outside the gene matches. This CDR3 is 15 amino acids long. The CDR3 DNA follows: TGTGCCAGCAGCCTAGAGACAGGGAACCACAATGAGCAGTTCTTC. This translates into CASSLETGNHNEQFF.

The rearrangement uses TRBV19 and TRBJ2-1; D is ambiguous. This CDR3 has 14 residues. Deletions cut 5 bases from V and 7 bases from J, with 15 bases between. Germline lookup yields CDR1 LNHDA and CDR2 SQIVND (reference sequence). The CDR3 DNA reads TGTGCCAGTAGTCCAAGTCACAGTCTGAATGAGCAGTTCTTC. Encoded protein: CASSPSHSLNEQFF.

This clonotype was counted many times. The rearrangement joins TRBV11-3 to TRBJ1-1; D unresolved. V was shortened by 4 bases and J by 4 bases, with 13 bases between the two germline ends. The length of the CDR3 is 14 residues. Germline V CDR1 and CDR2: SGHNT, YENEEA. CDR3 region: CASSWGGPGTEAFF. The CDR3 DNA reads TGTGCCAGCAGCTGGGGAGGGCCTGGCACTGAAGCTTTCTTT.

On this clonotype itself: One end of the junction does not line up with germline, which may come from a read error. The chain couples TRBV12-3 or TRBV12-4 to TRBJ1-1; D is unresolved. This CDR3 contains 15 residues. The CDR3 protein is CAGSLGPQMNTEAFF. The CDR3 bases are TGTGCCGGCAGTTTAGGTCCTCAAATGAACACTGAAGCTTTCTTT.

This clonotype was seen only a few times. The genes are TRBV11-2 and TRBJ2-2; 12 bases match TRBD2. This CDR3 spans 15 amino acids. The germline V gene has CDR1 SGHAT and CDR2 FQNNGV. V lost 8 bases and J lost 3; bases outside the gene matches: 4. CDR3 sequence reads: CASSGLAGHTGELFF. CDR3 bases: TGTGCCAGCTCCGGACTAGCGGGACACACCGGGGAGCTGTTTTTT.